Listed below are T cell receptor beta chains from one sample, sequenced in a study of T-cell reconstitution after alpha-beta-depleted transplantation in children. From the PCR reads, TCRdb called clonotypes with MiXCR, one entry per CDR3 protein. The sample includes 100,000 or so distinct CDR3 sequences, roughly 7.2% of them seen just once. The sample was PBMCs, taken before TCRalphabeta/CD19-depleted stem cell transplant. These receptors were collected from a boy aged 2 to 10 with acute lymphoblastic leukemia, due to receive a stem cell transplant. Each CDR3 is given with its conserved first and last residue. The D gene is left open where the match is weak. The listing skips clone size in some rows; elsewhere it reads once, few, many or a size class.

NA,TRBV28,NA,TRBJ1-2,CASSSTRIGTRPYGYTF,TGTGCCAGCAGTTCTACTCGAATTGGGACCAGGCCCTATGGCTACACCTTC
NA,TRBV12-3/TRBV12-4,many,TRBJ1-2,CASSFGGAIPGYTF,TGTGCCAGCAGTTTCGGGGGGGCAATCCCTGGCTACACCTTC
TRBD1,TRBV7-9,many,TRBJ2-7,CASSPKTGIGYEQYF,TGTGCCAGCAGCCCGAAGACAGGGATCGGCTACGAGCAGTACTTC
NA,TRBV4-1,NA,TRBJ1-5,CASSQDRYGDQPQHF,TGCGCCAGCAGCCAAGATCGGTACGGCGATCAGCCCCAGCATTTT
NA,TRBV15,few,TRBJ2-1,CATSRPYNEQFF,TGTGCCACCAGCAGGCCCTACAATGAGCAGTTCTTC
NA,TRBV7-9,NA,TRBJ2-5,CASSPPDDSQETQYF,TGTGCCAGCAGCCCCCCCGACGACAGTCAAGAGACCCAGTACTTC
NA,TRBV5-1,many,TRBJ2-1,CASSFDGYNEQFF,TGCGCCAGCAGCTTCGACGGATACAATGAGCAGTTCTTC
TRBD2,TRBV7-9,few,TRBJ2-2,CASSLGQTSGTGELFF,TGTGCCAGCAGCTTAGGACAGACTAGCGGCACCGGGGAGCTGTTTTTT
NA,TRBV14,many,TRBJ2-1,CASSHLENEQFF,TGTGCCAGCAGCCATCTAGAGAATGAGCAGTTCTTC
TRBD1,TRBV6-1,few,TRBJ1-1,CASSGRQGAGDLNTEAFF,TGTGCCAGCAGTGGCAGACAGGGGGCGGGAGACTTGAACACTGAAGCTTTCTTT
NA,TRBV7-2,many,TRBJ2-3,CASSLGASGPTDTQYF,TGTGCCAGCAGCTTAGGGGCCAGCGGACCCACAGATACGCAGTATTTT
TRBD2,TRBV7-6,NA,TRBJ2-7,CASSLGGGGADEQYF,TGTGCCAGCAGCTTAGGCGGCGGGGGGGCCGACGAGCAGTACTTC
NA,TRBV24-1,many,TRBJ2-1,CATSDTGQPYNEQFF,TGTGCCACCAGTGATACCGGACAGCCCTACAATGAGCAGTTCTTC
NA,TRBV10-3,NA,TRBJ2-6,CAISESFGALGANVLTF,TGTGCCATCAGTGAGTCATTTGGGGCGCTGGGGGCCAACGTCCTGACTTTC
TRBD1,TRBV19,few,TRBJ1-1,CASTQGGSLTEAFF,TGTGCCAGTACCCAGGGGGGGAGCCTCACTGAAGCTTTCTTT
NA,TRBV7-2,many,TRBJ2-7,CASSTRDSDGYEQYF,TGTGCCAGCAGCACTAGGGACTCCGACGGCTACGAGCAGTACTTC
NA,TRBV5-6,NA,TRBJ2-3,CASSPGPPRSDTQYF,TGTGCCAGCAGCCCGGGGCCCCCCCGCTCAGATACGCAGTATTTT
TRBD1,TRBV3-1,many,TRBJ2-1,CASSQTGFNEQFF,TGTGCCAGCAGCCAGACAGGGTTCAATGAGCAGTTCTTC
NA,TRBV4-2,few,TRBJ1-2,CASSQEWRGSNYGYTF,TGTGCCAGCAGCCAAGAGTGGCGGGGATCTAACTATGGCTACACCTTC
TRBD2,TRBV7-2,many,TRBJ2-2,CASGGGATRTGELFF,TGTGCCAGCGGCGGGGGGGCCACCCGCACCGGGGAGCTGTTTTTT
TRBD1,TRBV20-1,many,TRBJ2-7,CSARETGSWEQYF,TGCAGTGCTAGGGAGACAGGGTCCTGGGAGCAGTACTTC
TRBD1,TRBV5-1,many,TRBJ1-1,CASSLGDRLTEAFF,TGCGCCAGCAGCTTGGGGGACAGACTCACTGAAGCTTTCTTT
NA,TRBV10-3,NA,TRBJ1-2,CAISESGPHRYGYTF,TGTGCCATCAGTGAGTCTGGGCCCCACCGCTATGGCTACACCTTC
NA,TRBV12-3/TRBV12-4,NA,TRBJ1-1,CASSYRDEVRTEAFF,TGTGCCAGCAGTTACAGGGACGAGGTTCGGACTGAAGCTTTCTTT
NA,TRBV4-1,many,TRBJ1-1,CASSQGQMNTEAFF,TGCGCCAGCAGCCAAGGACAGATGAACACTGAAGCTTTCTTT
NA,TRBV7-8,many,TRBJ2-3,CASSLTPGADTQYF,TGTGCCAGCAGCTTAACCCCGGGGGCAGATACGCAGTATTTT
NA,TRBV5-1,many,TRBJ2-7,CASSSGTGTYEQYF,TGCGCCAGCAGCTCTGGGACGGGCACCTACGAGCAGTACTTC
NA,TRBV19,NA,TRBJ2-1,CASSSTFGKYNEQFF,TGTGCCAGTAGTTCGACGTTTGGGAAATACAATGAGCAGTTCTTC
NA,TRBV20-1,few,TRBJ1-5,CSARPGSNQPQHF,TGCAGTGCTAGACCCGGGAGCAATCAGCCCCAGCATTTT
TRBD1,TRBV7-2,NA,TRBJ1-6,CASSLQDVTGYNSPLHF,TGTGCCAGCAGCTTACAAGACGTGACAGGGTATAATTCACCCCTCCACTTT
NA,TRBV11-2,many,TRBJ1-2,CASSSGGVHYGYTF,TGTGCCAGCAGCTCGGGCGGGGTTCACTATGGCTACACCTTC
TRBD1,TRBV6-4,many,TRBJ1-1,CASSPTGGNTEAFF,TGTGCCAGCAGCCCGACAGGGGGGAACACTGAAGCTTTCTTT
NA,TRBV18,few,TRBJ1-1,CASSPPVREAFTEAFF,TGTGCCAGCTCACCACCGGTCAGGGAGGCTTTCACTGAAGCTTTCTTT
NA,TRBV4-1,few,TRBJ2-7,CASSLTTRESHEQYF,TGCGCCAGCAGCCTCACCACCCGGGAGAGCCACGAGCAGTACTTC
TRBD1,TRBV5-5,once,TRBJ1-2,CASSLAGQGSGYTF,TGTGCCAGCAGCTTGGCGGGACAGGGGAGCGGCTACACCTTC
TRBD2,TRBV20-1,many,TRBJ2-1,CSARENSGGNEQFF,TGCAGTGCTAGAGAGAATAGCGGGGGGAATGAGCAGTTCTTC
TRBD2,TRBV4-2,NA,TRBJ2-3,CASSQDEASGGDTQYF,TGTGCCAGCAGCCAAGATGAGGCTAGCGGGGGAGATACGCAGTATTTT
NA,TRBV11-2,many,TRBJ1-2,CASSPGTLIYGYTF,TGTGCCAGCAGCCCCGGGACCCTCATTTATGGCTACACCTTC
TRBD2,TRBV6-1,NA,TRBJ2-7,CASAVGGDLPEQYF,TGTGCCAGCGCTGTGGGGGGGGACCTCCCCGAGCAGTACTTC
NA,TRBV2,few,TRBJ2-7,CASSDFPQTYEQYF,TGTGCCAGCAGTGATTTCCCCCAGACCTACGAGCAGTACTTC
NA,TRBV20-1,few,TRBJ2-2,CSARDAQSAGDLTKTNTGELFF,TGCAGTGCTAGAGACGCCCAGTCGGCCGGGGATCTCACCAAGACGAACACCGGGGAGCTGTTTTTT
NA,TRBV4-3,many,TRBJ1-2,CASSRQDARGYTF,TGCGCCAGCAGCCGGCAGGATGCACGTGGCTACACCTTC
NA,TRBV5-1,few,TRBJ1-6,CASSLEWGADSPLHF,TGCGCCAGCAGCTTGGAGTGGGGCGCGGATTCACCCCTCCACTTT
NA,TRBV19,NA,TRBJ2-1,CASSIGGDYNEQFF,TGTGCCAGTAGTATAGGTGGAGACTACAATGAGCAGTTCTTC
NA,TRBV5-5,NA,TRBJ2-3,CASSLGTFTDTQYF,TGTGCCAGCAGTCTAGGGACTTTCACAGATACGCAGTATTTT
NA,TRBV3-1,NA,TRBJ1-2,CASSQDRVNYGYTF,TGTGCCAGCAGCCAAGATAGGGTTAACTATGGCTACACCTTC
TRBD1,TRBV3-1,many,TRBJ2-3,CASSQDLGDRAQDTQYF,TGTGCCAGCAGCCAAGATCTTGGGGACAGGGCGCAAGATACGCAGTATTTT
NA,TRBV10-2,few,TRBJ2-5,CASSLSPGTDQETQYF,TGCGCCAGCTCACTTTCCCCGGGGACCGACCAAGAGACCCAGTACTTC
TRBD1,TRBV10-3,NA,TRBJ2-5,CAISSGQGKETQYF,TGTGCCATCAGTAGCGGACAGGGTAAAGAGACCCAGTACTTC
TRBD2,TRBV7-7,many,TRBJ2-1,CASSLVGTSEINEQFF,TGTGCTAGCAGCTTAGTAGGGACTAGCGAGATCAATGAGCAGTTCTTC
NA,TRBV5-1,NA,TRBJ2-7,CASSLPGPGYEQYF,TGCGCCAGCAGCTTACCGGGACCAGGCTACGAGCAGTACTTC
TRBD2,TRBV20-1,many,TRBJ2-1,CSARDGAGGYNEQFF,TGCAGTGCTAGAGATGGAGCGGGGGGGTACAATGAGCAGTTCTTC
NA,TRBV20-1,NA,TRBJ1-2,CSATRDGYRGYTF,TGCAGTGCTACCCGGGACGGATATAGGGGCTACACCTTC
TRBD1,TRBV4-3,many,TRBJ1-1,CASRNRQGNTEAFF,TGCGCCAGCAGGAACAGACAGGGGAACACTGAAGCTTTCTTT
NA,TRBV5-6,many,TRBJ2-5,CASSYPPLGSQETQYF,TGTGCCAGCAGCTACCCCCCCCTAGGGTCCCAAGAGACCCAGTACTTC